This T cell receptor (beta chain) was recovered during a study of T cells in Graves' hyperthyroidism and ophthalmopathy. Reasons for excluding patients were uncontrolled infection, other autoimmune disease, pregnancy or lactation. In making diagnoses, clinical symptoms, serum thyroxine and TRAb, thyroid ultrasound and orbital computed tomography were all used. The study's findings and limits: Most thyroid-expanded clonotypes above 0.001 were also found in blood.

RNA transcripts yielded amplified TCR beta CDR3 regions. First-round RT-PCR of the TCR CDR3 relied on the HTBI primer set. One entry per CDR3 protein, called by TCRdb with MiXCR from the multiplex PCR reads. Of about 690,000 distinct CDR3 sequences listed, about 18% are singletons. V lost 4 bases, J lost 3 bases, and 22 bases lay in between. CDR3 length equals 18 residues. The germline V gene encodes CDR1 MGHRA and CDR2 YSYEKL. In the case of this clonotype: No antigen is known for it.

Sequencing was done on a sample of blood. The chain recombines TRBV4-1 with TRBJ1-5, with a weak D call TRBD1 (5 bases). This sequence originates from a man aged 50 or older with Graves' hyperthyroidism. The CDR3 sequence is CASSRKRAQGPYNQPQHF. The DNA for the CDR3 is TGCGCCAGCAGCCGAAAGCGAGCTCAGGGTCCTTACAATCAGCCCCAGCATTTT.